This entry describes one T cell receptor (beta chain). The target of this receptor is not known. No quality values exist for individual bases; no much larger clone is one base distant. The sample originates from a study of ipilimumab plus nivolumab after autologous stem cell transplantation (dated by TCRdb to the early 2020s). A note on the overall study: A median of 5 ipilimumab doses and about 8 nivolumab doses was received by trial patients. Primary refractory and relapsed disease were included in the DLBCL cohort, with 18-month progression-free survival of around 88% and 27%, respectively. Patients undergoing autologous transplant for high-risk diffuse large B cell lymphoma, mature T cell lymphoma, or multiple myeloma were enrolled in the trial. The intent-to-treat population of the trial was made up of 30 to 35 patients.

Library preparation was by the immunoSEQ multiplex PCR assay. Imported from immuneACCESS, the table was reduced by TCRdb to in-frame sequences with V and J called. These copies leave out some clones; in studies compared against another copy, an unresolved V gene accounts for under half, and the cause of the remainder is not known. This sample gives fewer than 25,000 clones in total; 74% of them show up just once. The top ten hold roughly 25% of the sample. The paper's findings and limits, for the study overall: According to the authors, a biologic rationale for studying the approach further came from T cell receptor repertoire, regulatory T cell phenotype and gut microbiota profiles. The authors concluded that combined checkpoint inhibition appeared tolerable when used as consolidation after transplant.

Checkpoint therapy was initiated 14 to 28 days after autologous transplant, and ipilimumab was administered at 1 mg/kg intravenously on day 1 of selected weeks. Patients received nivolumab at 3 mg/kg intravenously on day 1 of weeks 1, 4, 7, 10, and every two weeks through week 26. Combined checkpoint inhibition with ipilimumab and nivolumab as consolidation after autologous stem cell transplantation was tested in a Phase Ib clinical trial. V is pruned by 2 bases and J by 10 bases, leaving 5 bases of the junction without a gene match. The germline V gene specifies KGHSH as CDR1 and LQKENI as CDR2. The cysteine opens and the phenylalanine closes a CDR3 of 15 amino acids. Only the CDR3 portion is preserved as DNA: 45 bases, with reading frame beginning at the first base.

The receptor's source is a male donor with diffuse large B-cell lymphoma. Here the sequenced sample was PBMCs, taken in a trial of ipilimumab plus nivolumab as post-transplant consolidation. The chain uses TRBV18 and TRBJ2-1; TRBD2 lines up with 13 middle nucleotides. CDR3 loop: CASSPTSGRASEQFF. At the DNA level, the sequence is TGTGCCAGCTCACCAACTAGCGGGAGGGCCTCGGAGCAGTTCTTC.